This TCR beta chain was recovered during a study of blood T cell repertoires in COVID-19. Background on the study: The study drew acute and convalescent COVID-19 samples from the United States, Italy and Spain.

Measured with immunoSEQ multiplex PCR; TCRdb has only the in-frame clones, and not every one. The data contain about 260,000 clones, about 87% of them singletons. This clone came up once. CDR1 and CDR2 from the germline V gene are LNHDA and SQIVND (reference sequence). V was trimmed by 1 base and J by 3 bases, leaving 10 bases between them. The CDR3 spans 14 residues. The sequenced material came from peripheral blood. The J gene is TRBJ2-7, the V gene TRBV19, with TRBD1 as a possible D gene (6 bases). This receptor was obtained from a man in his 60s who had recovered from COVID-19. Here the CDR3 DNA reads TGTGCCAGTAGTATAGTCAGGGGAGACTACGAGCAGTACTTC. It translates to CASSIVRGDYEQYF.